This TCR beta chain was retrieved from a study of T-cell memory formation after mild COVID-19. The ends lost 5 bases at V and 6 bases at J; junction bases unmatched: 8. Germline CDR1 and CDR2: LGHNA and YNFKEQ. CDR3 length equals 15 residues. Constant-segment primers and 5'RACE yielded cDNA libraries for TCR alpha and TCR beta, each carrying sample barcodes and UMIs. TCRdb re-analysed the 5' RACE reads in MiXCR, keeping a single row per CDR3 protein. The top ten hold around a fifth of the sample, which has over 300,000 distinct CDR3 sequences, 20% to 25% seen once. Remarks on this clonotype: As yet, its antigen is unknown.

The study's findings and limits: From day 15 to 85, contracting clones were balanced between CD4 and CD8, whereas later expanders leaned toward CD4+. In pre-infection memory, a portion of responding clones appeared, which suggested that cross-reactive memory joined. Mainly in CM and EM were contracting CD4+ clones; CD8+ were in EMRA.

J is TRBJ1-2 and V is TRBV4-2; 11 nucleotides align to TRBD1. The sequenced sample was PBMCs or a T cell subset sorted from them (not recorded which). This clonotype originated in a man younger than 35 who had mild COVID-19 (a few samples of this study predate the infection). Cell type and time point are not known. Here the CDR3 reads CASSAPGQGENGYTF. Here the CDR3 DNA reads TGTGCCAGCAGCGCACCGGGACAGGGGGAAAATGGCTACACCTTC.